The 24 T cell receptor beta chains listed next were all sequenced from one sample in a study of neurological immune-mediated disorders. Each CDR3 protein is one row after TCRdb ran MiXCR on the 5' RACE reads. Altogether about 26,000 distinct CDR3 sequences are present, 3% to 3.5% being singletons, with the ten largest covering 7%. Sequencing input: PBMCs. Source of these receptors: a woman in her 30s with multiple sclerosis.

This clonotype was picked up many times. The V gene is TRBV7-2, the J gene TRBJ1-4; 10 nucleotides align to TRBD1. Losses at the gene ends were 6 bases for V and 6 bases for J; bases not matched to a gene: 4. Germline values: CDR1 SGHTA, CDR2 FQGNSA. The CDR3 covers 14 residues. The CDR3 reads CASRPGQGYEKLFF. The CDR3, as DNA: TGTGCCAGCAGGCCGGGACAGGGGTATGAAAAACTGTTTTTT.

In its sample, this clonotype was seen many times. The genes are TRBV28 and TRBJ2-1; tentatively, D is TRBD2 (7 bases). V lost 5 bases and J 8 bases, leaving 19 bases between the germline ends. Germline V gene lookup returns CDR1 MDHEN and CDR2 SYDVKM. CDR3 length: 15 residues. This CDR3 is CASSLLGGAYDEQFF. CDR3 DNA sequence: TGTGCCAGCAGTCTACTTGGGGGGGCTTACGATGAGCAGTTCTTC. The variable domain in full, with the rest retrieved from reference TRBV28 and TRBJ2-1, is DVKVTQSSRYLVKRTGEKVFLECVQDMDHENMFWYRQDPGLGLRLIYFSYDVKMKEKGDIPEGYSVSREKKERFSLILESASTNQTSMYLCASSLLGGAYDEQFFGPGTRLTVL.

This clonotype was found many times. The gene calls are TRBV6-4 and TRBJ2-3; a weak D match, TRBD1 (6 bases). The CDR3 length is 13 residues. The V gene lost 6 bases and the J gene lost 4 bases, with 11 bases spanning the gap. Germline assignment: CDR1 MRHNA and CDR2 SNTAGT. As DNA, the CDR3 is TGTGCCAGCAGCCTGACAGGTGCAGATACGCAGTATTTT. Its protein product is CASSLTGADTQYF.

This clonotype was counted many times. The rearrangement links TRBV5-1 to TRBJ2-7; TRBD1 might be the D (5 bases). The germline V and J ends were trimmed by 7 bases and 6 bases, with 17 bases remaining between them. From germline, CDR1 is SGHRS and CDR2 YFSETQ. The CDR3 totals 13 residues. CDR3: CASGWQGRSEQYF. In nucleotides, the CDR3 is TGCGCCAGCGGGTGGCAGGGAAGGTCCGAGCAGTACTTC. Drawing the rest from reference TRBV5-1 and TRBJ2-7, the complete variable domain is KAGVTQTPRYLIKTRGQQVTLSCSPISGHRSVSWYQQTPGQGLQFLFEYFSETQRNKGNFPGRFSGRQFSNSRSEMNVSTLELGDSALYLCASGWQGRSEQYFGPGTRLTVT.

This clonotype was seen repeatedly, ten times or more. This chain uses TRBV5-1 with TRBJ2-5, with 7 bases that match TRBD2. Looked up from germline, CDR1 is SGHRS and CDR2 is YFSETQ. With V trimmed by 7 bases and J by 3 bases, 9 bases remained unmatched. This CDR3 has 14 amino acids. CDR3 region: CASFYPGTKETQYF. DNA of the CDR3: TGCGCCAGCTTTTATCCCGGGACTAAAGAGACCCAGTACTTC.

In its sample, this clonotype was seen many times. At one boundary the junction diverges from the germline segment, which might be a read error. The chain is built from TRBV4-2 and TRBJ1-5; D is undetermined. Per germline, CDR1 LGHNA and CDR2 YNFKEQ. The CDR3 has 16 residues. The chain's CDR3 is CASSQGHVGINQPQNF. The CDR3 region has the DNA TGTGCCAGCAGCCAAGGCCACGTGGGAATCAATCAGCCCCAGAATTTT.

This clonotype was picked up many times. This rearrangement joins TRBV2 to TRBJ2-7; D gene ambiguous. This CDR3 is 13 amino acids long. Germline lookup yields CDR1 SNHLY and CDR2 FYNNEI. Trimming left V 0 bases short and J 3 bases short, with 6 bases between. Written as DNA, the CDR3 is TGTGCCAGCAGTGAAGCGTGGTTCTACGAGCAGTACTTC. Amino acids: CASSEAWFYEQYF.

This clonotype was picked up many times. The chain has TRBV12-3 or TRBV12-4 and TRBJ2-1, with D possibly called TRBD1 or TRBD2 (6 bases each). Between the trimmed V and J ends, which lost 3 bases and 7 bases, there was a span of 16 bases. The CDR3 sequence is 15 residues long. The CDR3 region has the DNA TGTGCCAGCAGTTTGGCGGCGGAGGGGGAGAATGAGCAGTTCTTC. Amino acid sequence: CASSLAAEGENEQFF.

This clonotype was seen ten or more times. Relative to the germline gene, one junction end is altered; a read error may explain this. CDR3 DNA: TGTGCCACCAGCAGAGATTTTACAGGGAATTCACCCCTCAACTTT. Amino acids: CATSRDFTGNSPLNF. The chain recombines TRBV15 with TRBJ1-6, with D possibly TRBD1 on 6 matching bases. The V gene's germline CDR1 is LNHNV and CDR2 YYDKDF (reference sequence). The CDR3 totals 15 residues. Supplemented by reference TRBV15 and TRBJ1-6, the full variable domain reads DAMVIQNPRYQVTQFGKPVTLSCSQTLNHNVMYWYQQKSSQAPKLLFHYYDKDFNNEADTPDNFQSRRPNTSFCFLDIRSPGLGDTAMYLCATSRDFTGNSPLNFGNGTRLTVT.

This clonotype was recorded at least ten times. A junction end diverges from the germline sequence, so it may reflect a read error. The chain couples TRBV20-1 to TRBJ1-6, with 7 bases matching TRBD1. The CDR3 has 14 residues. CDR1 is DFQATT and CDR2 is SNEGSKA in the germline V gene (reference sequence). CDR3 nucleotide sequence: TGCAGTGCTAGGGCGGGACAGTTCGTTTCACCCCTCAACTTT. This encodes CSARAGQFVSPLNF.

Many counts were recorded for this clonotype. The V call is TRBV20-1, the J call TRBJ1-1; TRBD1 matches at 7 bases. In germline, CDR1 is DFQATT, CDR2 SNEGSKA (reference sequence). The CDR3 extends over 12 amino acids. The CDR3 protein is CRVNRGYAEAFF. In nucleotides, the CDR3 is TGCAGAGTAAACAGGGGCTACGCTGAAGCTTTCTTT.

This clonotype has at least ten counts. This rearrangement joins TRBV7-8 to TRBJ2-3; 9 bases are shared with TRBD1. The germline V gene has CDR1 SGHVS and CDR2 FQNEAQ. The CDR3 consists of 17 residues. Losses at the gene ends were 5 bases for V and 1 base for J; bases not matched to a gene: 10. The CDR3 nucleotides read TGTGCCAGCAGCCCGTATCCGGGACAGGGCCGCACAGATACGCAGTATTTT. This sequence encodes CASSPYPGQGRTDTQYF.

By sample share, this clonotype is medium-sized (0.01 to 0.1%). The V call is TRBV20-1, the J call TRBJ2-7; TRBD2 aligns across 11 bases. V was pared by 6 bases and J by 3 bases, with 7 bases of the junction left unmatched. This CDR3 region has 14 residues. In germline, CDR1 is DFQATT, CDR2 SNEGSKA (reference sequence). CDR3 nucleotides: TGCAGTGCCAAGCCCCTAGCGGGAGGCTACGAGCAGTACTTC. Translation gives CSAKPLAGGYEQYF.

Ten or more counts support this clonotype. This rearrangement joins TRBV4-3 to TRBJ2-7; D is possibly TRBD1 (5 bases). There are 14 residues in the CDR3. Per germline, CDR1 LGHNA and CDR2 YSLEER. The germline V and J ends were trimmed by 3 bases and 3 bases, with 12 bases remaining between them. DNA for the CDR3: TGCGCCAGCAGCCAGCAGGGATTGGACTACGAGCAGTACTTC. This gives the protein CASSQQGLDYEQYF.

This clonotype has ten or more counts. The rearrangement joins TRBV12-3 or TRBV12-4 to TRBJ2-1; 13 nucleotides match TRBD2. Trimming took 6 bases from V and 9 from J; bases not matched to a gene: 8. This CDR3 has 15 residues. The CDR3 DNA is TGTGCCAGCAGGCATAGGACTAGCGGGAGCATTGAGCAGTTCTTC. Translation: CASRHRTSGSIEQFF.

This clonotype was counted many times. The rearrangement uses TRBV5-1 and TRBJ1-1; 7 nucleotides agree with TRBD1. The CDR3 length is 17 residues. The junction had 9 bases not matched to a gene; V was cut back by 1 base and J by 0 bases. The germline V gene has CDR1 SGHRS and CDR2 YFSETQ. The CDR3 DNA is TGCGCCAGCAGCTTGAACACGGGGACAGTCTTGAACACTGAAGCTTTCTTT. Translation: CASSLNTGTVLNTEAFF.

This clonotype was picked up a small number of times. A single base separates this from a much larger clone, so it may be a read error. The chain combines TRBV7-6 with TRBJ1-6; D uncertain. V was shortened by 6 bases and J by 10 bases, with 7 bases between the two germline ends. The germline V gene has CDR1 SGHVS and CDR2 FNYEAQ. The CDR3 length is 11 residues. The CDR3 DNA reads TGTGCCAGCAGAGGGAGGTCACCCCTCCACTTT. Amino acids: CASRGRSPLHF.

This clonotype has a count of ten or more. This chain connects TRBV12-3 or TRBV12-4 to TRBJ2-3; D is possibly TRBD1 (5 bases). CDR3 length: 12 residues. Trimming stripped 7 bases from V and 5 bases from J, with 10 bases between. CDR3 loop: CASTGQGDTQYF. The CDR3 nucleotides are TGTGCCAGCACAGGCCAGGGAGATACGCAGTATTTT.

The gene calls are TRBV7-6 and TRBJ2-1, with 10 bases matching TRBD2. Looked up from germline, CDR1 is SGHVS and CDR2 is FNYEAQ. CDR3 size: 17 residues. The V segment lost 4 bases and the J segment 8 bases; nucleotides outside the gene matches: 14. DNA for the CDR3: TGTGCCAGCAGCTCCAATCCAGCGGGAGGGCCCCTGGATGAGCAGTTCTTC. Its translation: CASSSNPAGGPLDEQFF. Full variable domain (missing parts from reference TRBV7-6 and TRBJ2-1): GAGVSQSPRYKVTKRGQDVALRCDPISGHVSLYWYRQALGQGPEFLTYFNYEAQQDKSGLPNDRFSAERPEGSISTLTIQRTEQRDSAMYRCASSSNPAGGPLDEQFFGPGTRLTVL.

There are many counts of this clonotype. The genes are TRBV20-1 and TRBJ1-1; D not certain. The CDR3 has 14 amino acids. In germline, CDR1 is DFQATT, CDR2 SNEGSKA (reference sequence). Between the trimmed V and J ends, which lost 2 bases and 2 bases, there was a span of 12 bases. The CDR3 here is CSARSRTANTEAFF. The CDR3 DNA reads as TGCAGTGCTAGATCCCGGACGGCAAACACTGAAGCTTTCTTT.

This clonotype was seen a handful of times. A much larger clone differs by one base, so this may be a read error. The V gene is TRBV20-1, the J gene TRBJ2-1, with TRBD2 matching 8 bases. Per the germline V gene, CDR1 is DFQATT and CDR2 is SNEGSKA (reference sequence). Trimming at V came to 7 bases and at J to 0 bases, leaving 2 bases not matched to a gene. The CDR3 runs 13 residues. DNA for the CDR3: TGCAGTGATAGCGGGACCTCCTACAATGAGCAGTTCTTC. Amino acid sequence: CSDSGTSYNEQFF.

Many counts were recorded for this clonotype. The chain recombines TRBV5-6 with TRBJ2-1, with unresolved D. The CDR3 contains 13 residues. The V end lost 4 bases, the J end lost 5 bases, and 10 bases lay between the germline ends. Germline CDR1 SGHDT, CDR2 YYEEEE. CDR3 DNA: TGTGCCAGCAGCGCACTGAGAAACAATGAGCAGTTCTTC. Its translation is CASSALRNNEQFF.

In this sample, this clonotype turned up a few times. V usage is TRBV20-1 and J usage is TRBJ2-2; TRBD2 matches at 9 bases. In germline, CDR1 is DFQATT, CDR2 SNEGSKA (reference sequence). There are 16 residues in the CDR3. V shed 2 bases and J 3 bases; nucleotides not matched to a gene: 7. The CDR3 DNA follows: TGCAGTGCTAGATACGGGGGCGGGAGGGACACCGGGGAGCTGTTTTTT. Its protein is CSARYGGGRDTGELFF.

This clonotype came up many times. The rearrangement uses TRBV20-1 and TRBJ2-2; 10 bases are a match to TRBD2. The CDR3 runs 16 residues. Germline CDR1 DFQATT, CDR2 SNEGSKA (reference sequence). The V gene end was trimmed by 0 bases and the J gene end by 5 bases; junction bases not matched to a gene: 6. The CDR3 spells CSARDRLAGETGELFF. The CDR3, as DNA: TGCAGTGCTAGAGATAGGCTAGCGGGAGAAACCGGGGAGCTGTTTTTT.